The 16 T cell receptor beta chains in this list originate from one sample, sequenced in a study of Tregs in tolerant kidney transplant recipients. Clones were read by immunoSEQ multiplex PCR, and TCRdb kept only the in-frame ones, dropping some. The data hold tens of thousands of clones, with less than 90% observed a single time. Sequenced material: CD4+ T cells from blood. The origin of the receptors is a human donor in good health.

In this sample, this clone is medium-sized. This rearrangement joins TRBV2 to TRBJ1-3, with no clear D. V lost 6 bases and J lost 2, with 14 bases in between. The CDR3 runs 15 residues. CDR1 SNHLY and CDR2 FYNNEI come from the germline V gene. The chain's CDR3 is CASSFVTEPGNTIYF. CDR3 coding DNA: TGTGCCAGCAGCTTTGTAACAGAGCCTGGAAACACCATATATTTT.

In regard to this clone: The sample has other DNA sequences that encode this CDR3 too. The V gene is TRBV5-4, the J gene TRBJ2-5; 8 nucleotides match TRBD1. Trimming at V came to 2 bases and at J to 8 bases, leaving 8 bases not matched to a gene. This CDR3 contains 14 residues. Germline V CDR1 and CDR2: SGHNT, YYREEE (reference sequence). The CDR3 sequence: CASSLPGQGETQYF. The CDR3 DNA reads TGTGCCAGCAGCTTACCCGGACAGGGCGAAACCCAGTACTTC.

V usage is TRBV11-3 and J usage is TRBJ2-2; D is ambiguous. This CDR3 comprises 14 residues. Per germline, CDR1 SGHNT and CDR2 YENEEA. The V and J ends lost 0 bases and 1 base respectively, with 3 bases between them. CDR3 residues: CASSLDRNTGELFF. Here the CDR3 DNA reads TGTGCCAGCAGCTTAGACAGGAACACCGGGGAGCTGTTTTTT.

This clone was detected a few times. The rearrangement joins TRBV2 to TRBJ2-4; 9 nucleotides align to TRBD1. CDR1 is SNHLY, CDR2 FYNNEI, per germline. The CDR3 totals 14 residues. The V segment lost 5 bases and the J segment 6 bases; nucleotides outside the gene matches: 5. DNA for the CDR3: TGTGCCAGCAGTCAGGACAGGGGAGGAAACATTCAGTACTTC. Protein: CASSQDRGGNIQYF.

This chain connects TRBV30 to TRBJ2-7; possible D gene TRBD1, 7 bases. The CDR3 spans 15 residues. The V end lost 5 bases, the J end lost 0 bases, and 17 bases lay between the germline ends. CDR1 is GTSNPN, CDR2 SVGIG, per germline (reference sequence). In nucleotides, the CDR3 is TGTGCCTGGCAAGGGGGCGGGACCAACTCCTACGAGCAGTACTTC. Amino acids: CAWQGGGTNSYEQYF.

The CDR3 sequence is CASSAAGVYEQYF. The CDR3 DNA reads TGTGCCAGCAGCGCAGCAGGGGTTTACGAGCAGTACTTC. The chain joins TRBV5-5 to TRBJ2-7; weak D call: TRBD1 (6 bases). The V end lost 4 bases, the J end lost 4 bases, and 12 bases lay between the germline ends. Germline CDR1 and CDR2: SGHKS and YYEKEE (reference sequence). The CDR3 has 13 residues.

This chain links TRBV28 with TRBJ1-4, with no clear D. This CDR3 spans 16 amino acids. Deletions cut 3 bases from V and 0 bases from J, with 11 bases between. Germline loops: CDR1 MDHEN, CDR2 SYDVKM. CDR3 in amino acids: CASSFQEGATNEKLFF. CDR3 DNA: TGTGCCAGCAGTTTTCAAGAGGGTGCAACTAATGAAAAACTGTTTTTT.

The J gene is TRBJ2-5, the V gene TRBV7-2; 14 bases are shared with TRBD2. The length of the CDR3 is 14 residues. CDR1 is SGHTA and CDR2 is FQGNSA in the germline V gene. Trimming took 8 bases from V and 5 from J; bases not matched to a gene: 4. The CDR3 reads CASGTSGRIETQYF. The CDR3 nucleotides are TGTGCCAGCGGGACTAGCGGGAGAATCGAGACCCAGTACTTC.

This clone ranks as medium-sized (0.01 to 0.1%). The genes are TRBV20-1 and TRBJ1-1, with no clear D. Germline V gene sequence: CDR1 DFQATT, CDR2 SNEGSKA (reference sequence). Trimming took 0 bases from V and 7 from J, leaving 6 bases between them. The CDR3 sequence is 11 residues long. The CDR3 DNA sequence: TGCAGTGCTAGAGATCAAAATGAAGCTTTCTTT. Translated: CSARDQNEAFF.

The chain recombines TRBV19 with TRBJ2-5; no definite D call. This CDR3 has 15 residues. Germline V gene sequence: CDR1 LNHDA, CDR2 SQIVND (reference sequence). V was trimmed by 5 bases and J by 3 bases, leaving 16 bases between them. The CDR3 sequence: CASSPRLGREETQYF. DNA of the CDR3: TGTGCCAGTAGTCCCCGACTCGGAAGGGAAGAGACCCAGTACTTC.

The chain uses TRBV5-1 and TRBJ2-1, with a possible D match to TRBD2 (7 bases). Between the trimmed V and J ends, which lost 7 bases and 6 bases, there was a span of 20 bases. Germline assignment: CDR1 SGHRS and CDR2 YFSETQ. The CDR3 extends over 15 amino acids. This chain's CDR3 is CASSLVRGASNEQFF. DNA for the CDR3: TGCGCCAGCTCATTGGTCCGGGGGGCCAGCAATGAGCAGTTCTTC.

This chain joins TRBV14 and TRBJ2-5, with a weak D call TRBD2 (7 bases). TRBJ2-7 matches the DNA end more closely, so the J call is doubtful. This CDR3 region has 14 residues. Germline V gives CDR1 SGHDN, CDR2 FVKESK. As DNA, the CDR3 is TGTGCCAGCAGCCAGCCGGGGGGCCGGTACGAGCAGTACTTC. This sequence encodes CASSQPGGRYEQYF.

The sample holds one count of this clone. This chain uses TRBV18 with TRBJ1-4; 10 bases map to TRBD1. The CDR3 is made up of 14 amino acids. Germline CDR1 KGHSH, CDR2 LQKENI. The J segment lost 8 bases and the V segment lost 5 bases, leaving 5 bases of the junction unmatched. This CDR3 reads CASSSDRGNEKLFF. The CDR3 nucleotides are TGTGCCAGCTCATCGGACAGGGGGAACGAAAAACTGTTTTTT.

The chain uses TRBV29-1 and TRBJ1-2, with TRBD1 matching 8 bases. Germline trimming cut 7 bases from V and 2 bases from J; bases unmatched to any gene: 6. The CDR3 is 13 residues long. Looked up from germline, CDR1 is SQVTM and CDR2 is ANQGSEA. The CDR3 loop is CSALRGPNYGYTF. The CDR3 DNA sequence: TGCAGCGCTCTCAGGGGGCCAAACTATGGCTACACCTTC. Complete variable domain (other parts from reference TRBV29-1 and TRBJ1-2): SAVISQKPSRDICQRGTSLTIQCQVDSQVTMMFWYRQQPGQSLTLIATANQGSEATYESGFVIDKFPISRPNLTFSTLTVSNMSPEDSSIYLCSALRGPNYGYTFGSGTRLTVV.

The chain links TRBV10-3 to TRBJ2-7; the match to TRBD2 covers 13 bases. V dropped 5 bases and J dropped 5; count of bases not matched to a gene: 6. In germline, CDR1 is ENHRY, CDR2 SYGVKD. The CDR3 contains 15 residues. CDR3 DNA: TGTGCCATCAGTCGGACTAGCGGGAGTGTCAACGAGCAGTACTTC. As protein: CAISRTSGSVNEQYF.

The CDR3, as DNA: TGTGCCAGCGGCGACTTGAGGGGCATATACAATGAGCAGTTCTTC. This gives the protein CASGDLRGIYNEQFF. The chain uses TRBV9 and TRBJ2-1, with D perhaps being TRBD1 or TRBD2 (5 bases each). The length of the CDR3 is 15 residues. The V and J ends lost 7 bases and 4 bases respectively, with 18 bases between them. Germline V gene sequence: CDR1 SGDLS, CDR2 YYNGEE.